A selection of T cell receptor beta chains follows, all from one sample in a study of shared clonotypes between healthy human individuals. Profiled with immunoSEQ multiplex PCR; TCRdb holds only in-frame clones, not every one. This table has some 1,900,000 clones, around 96% appearing once. Sequencing used naive CD8+ T cells sorted from blood. These receptors were collected from a man between 18 and 29 years old in good health. CDR3s include the opening cysteine and the closing phenylalanine or tryptophan. A D gene is named only where the DNA matches it firmly. Not every row has a clone size; where given, it reads once, few, many or a size class.

j_call: TRBJ2-2; clone_size: .; d_call: .; v_call: TRBV6-5; cdr3_nt: TGTGCCTCCAGGACCGCCGGGGAGCTGTTTTTT; cdr3_aa: CASRTAGELFF
j_call: TRBJ1-1; clone_size: once; d_call: TRBD1; v_call: TRBV19; cdr3_nt: TGTGCCACCCTAACAGGGGGCACTGAAGCTTTCTTT; cdr3_aa: CATLTGGTEAFF
j_call: TRBJ1-6; clone_size: .; d_call: .; v_call: TRBV13; cdr3_nt: TGTGCCAGCAGCTTAAGGTCGAATAATTCACCCCTCCACTTT; cdr3_aa: CASSLRSNNSPLHF
j_call: TRBJ2-7; clone_size: once; d_call: .; v_call: TRBV13; cdr3_nt: TGTGCCAGCAGCTTAAGCAGGGGGGACGAGCAGTACTTC; cdr3_aa: CASSLSRGDEQYF
j_call: TRBJ2-1; clone_size: .; d_call: .; v_call: TRBV25-1; cdr3_nt: TGTGCCAGCAGAGGGAATGAGCAGTTCTTC; cdr3_aa: CASRGNEQFF
j_call: TRBJ1-2; clone_size: .; d_call: .; v_call: TRBV19; cdr3_nt: TGTGCCAGTAGTTCGAGTCCCTATGGCTACACCTTC; cdr3_aa: CASSSSPYGYTF
j_call: TRBJ2-5; clone_size: .; d_call: .; v_call: TRBV7-2; cdr3_nt: TGTGCCAGCAGCCCCGACAACCAAGAGACCCAGTACTTC; cdr3_aa: CASSPDNQETQYF
j_call: TRBJ2-1; clone_size: .; d_call: TRBD2; v_call: TRBV5-1; cdr3_nt: TGCGCCAGCAGCCCGAGCGGGGCCCACGGAAATGAGCAGTTCTTC; cdr3_aa: CASSPSGAHGNEQFF
j_call: TRBJ2-7; clone_size: .; d_call: .; v_call: TRBV15; cdr3_nt: TGTGCCACCAGCAGAGATCTCGGTGTCTCCTACGAGCAGTACTTC; cdr3_aa: CATSRDLGVSYEQYF
j_call: TRBJ1-6; clone_size: .; d_call: .; v_call: TRBV27; cdr3_nt: TGTGCCAGCAGTCCAGGGTCGTTCTCCTATAATTCACCCCTCCACTTT; cdr3_aa: CASSPGSFSYNSPLHF
j_call: TRBJ1-6; clone_size: .; d_call: TRBD1; v_call: TRBV30; cdr3_nt: TGTGCCTGGAGTGTAGCCTTAGGACAGGGGGTCGGCTCCTATAATTCACCCCTCCACTTT; cdr3_aa: CAWSVALGQGVGSYNSPLHF
j_call: TRBJ2-7; clone_size: once; d_call: TRBD2; v_call: TRBV11-2; cdr3_nt: TGTGCCAGCAGCCCCGCCGGAGCGGGATTCTACGAGCAGTACTTC; cdr3_aa: CASSPAGAGFYEQYF
j_call: TRBJ1-2; clone_size: .; d_call: TRBD1; v_call: TRBV7-9; cdr3_nt: TGTGCCAGCAGCTTAACCCGACAGGGGGCCCCCTATGGCTACACCTTC; cdr3_aa: CASSLTRQGAPYGYTF
j_call: TRBJ1-2; clone_size: once; d_call: TRBD1; v_call: TRBV30; cdr3_nt: TGTGCCTTACAGGGGGGGGAATGGTATGGCTACACCTTC; cdr3_aa: CALQGGEWYGYTF
j_call: TRBJ2-7; clone_size: .; d_call: .; v_call: TRBV7-9; cdr3_nt: TGTGCCAGCAGCTTTAGGGACCTCCCCATTCTTTACGAGCAGTACTTC; cdr3_aa: CASSFRDLPILYEQYF
j_call: TRBJ2-7; clone_size: once; d_call: .; v_call: TRBV13; cdr3_nt: TGTGCCAGCAGCCTGGGTTACGCTGAATCCCGTGACGAGCAGTACTTC; cdr3_aa: CASSLGYAESRDEQYF
j_call: TRBJ2-7; clone_size: .; d_call: .; v_call: TRBV30; cdr3_nt: TGTGCCTGGAGCTTGGGTACCTACGAGCAGTACTTC; cdr3_aa: CAWSLGTYEQYF
j_call: TRBJ2-2; clone_size: once; d_call: .; v_call: TRBV11-3; cdr3_nt: TGTGCCAGCAGCTTAGAAGATAGGGAGCTGTTTTTT; cdr3_aa: CASSLEDRELFF
j_call: TRBJ2-5; clone_size: .; d_call: TRBD2; v_call: TRBV5-6; cdr3_nt: TGTGCCAGCAGCTGGACTAGCATGGTCTCCCAAGAGACCCAGTACTTC; cdr3_aa: CASSWTSMVSQETQYF
j_call: TRBJ2-2; clone_size: .; d_call: .; v_call: TRBV4-1; cdr3_nt: TGCGCCAGCAACCACCACATTGCGAACACCGGGGAGCTGTTTTTT; cdr3_aa: CASNHHIANTGELFF
j_call: TRBJ1-1; clone_size: .; d_call: .; v_call: TRBV20-1; cdr3_nt: TGCAGTGCTAGGGATTACACTGAAGCTTTCTTT; cdr3_aa: CSARDYTEAFF
j_call: TRBJ2-7; clone_size: .; d_call: .; v_call: TRBV4-1; cdr3_nt: TGCGCCAGCAGCCAACGCTACAGTTCTGTTAACGAGCAGTACTTC; cdr3_aa: CASSQRYSSVNEQYF
j_call: TRBJ2-7; clone_size: .; d_call: TRBD1; v_call: TRBV27; cdr3_nt: TGTGCCAGCAGTTTATCGACAGGGACGGTAGTGTACGAGCAGTACTTC; cdr3_aa: CASSLSTGTVVYEQYF
j_call: TRBJ1-1; clone_size: .; d_call: TRBD1; v_call: TRBV5-6; cdr3_nt: TGTGCCAGCAGCCTCGGAGGGACAGCGAACACTGAAGCTTTCTTT; cdr3_aa: CASSLGGTANTEAFF
j_call: TRBJ1-4; clone_size: .; d_call: TRBD1; v_call: TRBV2; cdr3_nt: TGTGCCAGCAGTGGGGGGACAGGGCTTACCCTAACTAATGAAAAACTGTTTTTT; cdr3_aa: CASSGGTGLTLTNEKLFF
j_call: TRBJ1-1; clone_size: few; d_call: .; v_call: TRBV5-4; cdr3_nt: TGTGCCAGCAGCTTGGTGAACACTGAAGCTTTCTTT; cdr3_aa: CASSLVNTEAFF
j_call: TRBJ2-7; clone_size: .; d_call: TRBD2; v_call: TRBV18; cdr3_nt: TGTGCCAGCTCACCACCGGGTAGCGGGGTGATCTACGAGCAGTACTTC; cdr3_aa: CASSPPGSGVIYEQYF